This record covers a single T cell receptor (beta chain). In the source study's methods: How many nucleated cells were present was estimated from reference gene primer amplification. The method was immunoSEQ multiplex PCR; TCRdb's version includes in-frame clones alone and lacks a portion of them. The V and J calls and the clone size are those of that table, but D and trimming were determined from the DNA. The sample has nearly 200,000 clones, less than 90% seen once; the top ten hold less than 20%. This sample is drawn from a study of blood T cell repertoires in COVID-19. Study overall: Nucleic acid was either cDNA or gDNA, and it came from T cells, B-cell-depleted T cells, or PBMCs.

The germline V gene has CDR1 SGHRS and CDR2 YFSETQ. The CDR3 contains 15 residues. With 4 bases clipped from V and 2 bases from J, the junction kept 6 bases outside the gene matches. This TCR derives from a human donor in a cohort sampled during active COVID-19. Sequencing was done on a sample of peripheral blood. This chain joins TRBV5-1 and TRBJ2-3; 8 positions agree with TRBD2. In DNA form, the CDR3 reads TGCGCCAGCAGCCTTAGCGGGGTTACCACAGATACGCAGTATTTT. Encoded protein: CASSLSGVTTDTQYF.